This T cell receptor (beta chain) derives from a study of shared clonotypes between healthy human individuals. This CDR3 is built from 17 residues. The germline V gene encodes CDR1 SGHAT and CDR2 FQNNGV. Unmatched junction bases numbered 13, after V lost 1 base and J lost 5 bases. The naive CD8 population came from CD45RO-negative cells selected for CCR7, without terminally differentiated effector memory CD45RA+ cells. Once extracted for a subset, genomic DNA was divided evenly among several immunoSEQ plates. Repertoires were generated with immunoSEQ multiplex PCR, while TCRdb's copy carries only in-frame clones and drops some. The sample consists of hundreds of thousands of clones, roughly 95% of them appearing once. As concerns this clone: Its antigen is as yet unknown.

Study findings and constraints: Enrolling few donors narrowed the genetic and exposure-history diversity that was represented. Estimated clonotype richness was generally higher in naive than memory subsets.

Sequenced: naive CD8+ T cells sorted from blood. The genes are TRBV11-2 and TRBJ2-5; 7 bases match TRBD1. The sequence derives from a woman aged 25 to 39 in good health. The CDR3 is CASSLGGWGQPGETQYF. In DNA form, the CDR3 reads TGTGCCAGCAGCTTAGGCGGGTGGGGACAGCCTGGGGAGACCCAGTACTTC.